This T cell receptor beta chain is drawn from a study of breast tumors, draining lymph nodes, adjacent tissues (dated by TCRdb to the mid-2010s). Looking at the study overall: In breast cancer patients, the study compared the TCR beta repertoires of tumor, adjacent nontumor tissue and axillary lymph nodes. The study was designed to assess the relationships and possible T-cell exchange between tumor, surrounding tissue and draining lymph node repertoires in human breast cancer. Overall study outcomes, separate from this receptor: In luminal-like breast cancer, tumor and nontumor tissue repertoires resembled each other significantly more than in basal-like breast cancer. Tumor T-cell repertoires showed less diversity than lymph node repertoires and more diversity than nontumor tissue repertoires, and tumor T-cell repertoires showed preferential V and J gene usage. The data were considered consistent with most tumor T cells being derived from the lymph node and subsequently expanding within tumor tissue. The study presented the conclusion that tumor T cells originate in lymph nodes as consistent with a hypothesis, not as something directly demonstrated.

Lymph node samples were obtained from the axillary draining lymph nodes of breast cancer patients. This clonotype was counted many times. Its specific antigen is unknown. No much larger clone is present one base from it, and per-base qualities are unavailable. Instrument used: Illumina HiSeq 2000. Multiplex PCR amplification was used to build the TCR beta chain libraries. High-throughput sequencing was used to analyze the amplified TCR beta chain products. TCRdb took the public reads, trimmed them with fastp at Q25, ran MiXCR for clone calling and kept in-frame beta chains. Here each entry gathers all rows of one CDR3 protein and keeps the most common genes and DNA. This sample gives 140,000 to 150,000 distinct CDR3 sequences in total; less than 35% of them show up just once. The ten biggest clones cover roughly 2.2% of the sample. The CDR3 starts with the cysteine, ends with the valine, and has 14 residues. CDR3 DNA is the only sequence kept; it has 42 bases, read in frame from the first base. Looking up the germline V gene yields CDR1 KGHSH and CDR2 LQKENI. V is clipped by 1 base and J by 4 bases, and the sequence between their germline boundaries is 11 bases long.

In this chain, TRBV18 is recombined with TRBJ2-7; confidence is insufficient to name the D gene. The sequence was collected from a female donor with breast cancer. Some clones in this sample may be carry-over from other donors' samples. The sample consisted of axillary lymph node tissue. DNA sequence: TGTGCCAGCTCACCACTCCCAACAGTGTACGAGCAGTACGTC. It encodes CASSPLPTVYEQYV.